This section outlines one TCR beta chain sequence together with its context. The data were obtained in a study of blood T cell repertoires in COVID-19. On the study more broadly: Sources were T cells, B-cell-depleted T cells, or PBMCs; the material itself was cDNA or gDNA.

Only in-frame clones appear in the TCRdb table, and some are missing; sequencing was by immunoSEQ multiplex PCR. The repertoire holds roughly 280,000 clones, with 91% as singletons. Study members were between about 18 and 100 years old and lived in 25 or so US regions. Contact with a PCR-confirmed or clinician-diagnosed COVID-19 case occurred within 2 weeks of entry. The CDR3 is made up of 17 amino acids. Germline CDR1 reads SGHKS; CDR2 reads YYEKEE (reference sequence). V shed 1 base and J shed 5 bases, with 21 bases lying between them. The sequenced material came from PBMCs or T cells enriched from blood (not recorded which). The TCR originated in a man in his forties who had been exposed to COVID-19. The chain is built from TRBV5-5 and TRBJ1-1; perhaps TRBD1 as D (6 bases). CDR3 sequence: CASSLLYLGAGSTEAFF. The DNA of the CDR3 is TGTGCCAGCAGCTTGTTATATTTGGGGGCAGGAAGTACTGAAGCTTTCTTT. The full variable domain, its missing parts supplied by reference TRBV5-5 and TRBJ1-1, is DAGVTQSPTHLIKTRGQQVTLRCSPISGHKSVSWYQQVLGQGPQFIFQYYEKEERGRGNFPDRFSARQFPNYSSELNVNALLLGDSALYLCASSLLYLGAGSTEAFFGQGTRLTVV.